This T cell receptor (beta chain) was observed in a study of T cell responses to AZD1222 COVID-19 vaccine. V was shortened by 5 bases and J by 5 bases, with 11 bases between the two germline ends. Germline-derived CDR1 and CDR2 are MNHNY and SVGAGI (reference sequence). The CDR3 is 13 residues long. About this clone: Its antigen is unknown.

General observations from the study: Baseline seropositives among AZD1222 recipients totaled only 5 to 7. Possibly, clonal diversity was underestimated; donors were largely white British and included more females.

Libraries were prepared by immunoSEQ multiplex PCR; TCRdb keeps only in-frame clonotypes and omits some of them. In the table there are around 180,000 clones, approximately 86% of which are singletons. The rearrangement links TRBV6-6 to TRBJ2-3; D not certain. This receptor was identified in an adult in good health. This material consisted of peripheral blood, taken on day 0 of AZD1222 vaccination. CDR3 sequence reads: CASSTQPRDTQYF. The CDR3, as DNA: TGTGCCAGCAGTACCCAACCGCGAGATACGCAGTATTTT.